This T cell receptor (beta chain) was retrieved from a study of blood T cell repertoires in COVID-19. This CDR3 contains 13 residues. Germline-derived CDR1 and CDR2 are MNHEY and SVGAGI. The V end was cut by 6 bases, the J end by 2 bases, with 10 bases between. Profiled with immunoSEQ multiplex PCR; TCRdb holds only in-frame clones, not every one. The sample yields approximately 220,000 clones, 83% seen once. The rearrangement joins TRBV6-5 to TRBJ1-1, with D hard to call. This sequence was found in a woman in her thirties or forties who had been exposed to COVID-19. Sequenced: PBMCs or T cells enriched from blood (not recorded which). CDR3 sequence reads: CASSGGPNTEAFF. The CDR3 region has the DNA TGTGCCAGCAGCGGTGGTCCAAACACTGAAGCTTTCTTT.